A selection of T cell receptor beta chains follows, all from one sample in a study of cytomegalovirus exposure and HLA in healthy donors. Assay: immunoSEQ multiplex PCR; the TCRdb copy retains only in-frame clones and omits some. This table has fewer than 150,000 clones, around 82% appearing once. The sample consisted of PBMCs. These receptors originate from a man over 45 in good health and CMV-seronegative. The CDR3 runs from the conserved cysteine through the conserved F or W. The D gene is left open where the match is weak. Clone size is stated in some rows and not others, as once, few, many or a class when expanded.

D	V	size	J	DNA	CDR3
-	TRBV9	-	TRBJ1-3	TGTGCCAGCAGCGTAGTGGGTGGCAGGGAAAACGGAAACACCATATATTTT	CASSVVGGRENGNTIYF
TRBD1	TRBV27	-	TRBJ1-1	TGTGCCAGCAGTTCTCGGACAGGGGGCACTGAAGCTTTCTTT	CASSSRTGGTEAFF
TRBD1	TRBV11-2	-	TRBJ1-4	TGTGCCAACCTACTCGGGGACAGGAAACCTAATGAAAAACTGTTTTTT	CANLLGDRKPNEKLFF
TRBD2	TRBV15	-	TRBJ2-3	TGTGCCACCAGGAGAGACCTAGCGGGAGCGGATACGCAGTATTTT	CATRRDLAGADTQYF
-	TRBV15	-	TRBJ2-3	TGTGCCACCTCCCCCGGGATTAGCACAGATACGCAGTATTTT	CATSPGISTDTQYF
-	TRBV5-1	once	TRBJ1-2	TGCGCCAGCAGCTCCGAGGGGGGGTATGGCTACACCTTC	CASSSEGGYGYTF
-	TRBV2	-	TRBJ1-5	TGTGCCAGCAGTGAAAGGGGGTCAGAAGTATTCAATCAGCCCCAGCATTTT	CASSERGSEVFNQPQHF
TRBD1	TRBV5-8	once	TRBJ2-7	TGTGCCAGCAGCTTGGGACAGGGGGCCGTGGACGAGCAGTACTTC	CASSLGQGAVDEQYF
TRBD2	TRBV5-6	-	TRBJ2-7	TGTGCCAGCAGCCCGAGCGGGAGCTCCTACGAGCAGTACTTC	CASSPSGSSYEQYF
-	TRBV9	-	TRBJ2-3	TGTGCCAGCAGCGCCTCCGGGGGGCCCCCCACAGATACGCAGTATTTT	CASSASGGPPTDTQYF
TRBD2	TRBV18	-	TRBJ2-3	TGTGCCAGCTCATCCGGGAGGGCCACAGATACGCAGTATTTT	CASSSGRATDTQYF
-	TRBV29-1	-	TRBJ1-3	TGCAGCGTTGAGGGCAGACGCGACTCTGGAAACACCATATATTTT	CSVEGRRDSGNTIYF
TRBD2	TRBV2	few	TRBJ2-1	TGTGCCAGCAGTTTGGGACTAGCGGCTGAGCAGTTCTTC	CASSLGLAAEQFF
-	TRBV2	-	TRBJ2-6	TGTGCCAGCAGTTCCCCCCCAGGGCTTGGGGCCAACGTCCTGACTTTC	CASSSPPGLGANVLTF
TRBD2	TRBV10-1	few	TRBJ2-1	TGCGCCAGCAGTGATCAAGGGACTAGCGGGATGCAGTTCTTC	CASSDQGTSGMQFF
TRBD2	TRBV4-3	-	TRBJ2-1	TGCGCCAGCAGCCAAGATAGTCCTAGCGGAACCTACAATGAGCAGTTCTTC	CASSQDSPSGTYNEQFF
-	TRBV5-6	few	TRBJ2-5	TGTGCCAGCAGCCGATCGGGACTCTCCATCGAGACCCAGTACTTC	CASSRSGLSIETQYF
-	TRBV29-1	-	TRBJ2-3	TGCAGCGCCAAGTCCTCACAGATAAGAACGCAGTATTTT	CSAKSSQIRTQYF
-	TRBV27	-	TRBJ1-1	TGTGCCAGCAGTCAGTTAACAGGGCATTCGAACACTGAAGCTTTCTTT	CASSQLTGHSNTEAFF
-	TRBV14	-	TRBJ1-2	TGTGCCAGCAGCCCTTATCTGGAGGGAGACTATGGCTACACCTTC	CASSPYLEGDYGYTF
-	TRBV4-1	-	TRBJ1-1	TGCGCCAGCAGCCAAGACTGGACAGCGCCTATAACTTTGAACACTGAAGCTTTCTTT	CASSQDWTAPITLNTEAFF
-	TRBV5-1	-	TRBJ1-2	TGCGCCAGCAGCTTGGTCGGCTATGGCTACACCTTC	CASSLVGYGYTF
TRBD1	TRBV2	-	TRBJ1-4	TGTGCCAGCACCAGAGGGGGACAGAAAATTGAAAAACTGTTTTTT	CASTRGGQKIEKLFF
TRBD1	TRBV6-1	-	TRBJ1-2	TGTGCCAGCAGTACAATCTCAGGGGGTGGCTACACCTTC	CASSTISGGGYTF
-	TRBV29-1	-	TRBJ2-7	TGCAGCGTTGTGGGACTCAGGGTTTCCCGCCGTGAGCAGTACTTC	CSVVGLRVSRREQYF
TRBD1	TRBV5-1	once	TRBJ1-1	TGCGCCAGCAGCTTAAACCCCGGGACAGAGGCTGTAGAAGCTTTCTTT	CASSLNPGTEAVEAFF
-	TRBV25-1	-	TRBJ1-4	TGTGCCAGCAGTGACATTGAACAGGTTAATGAAAAACTGTTTTTT	CASSDIEQVNEKLFF
-	TRBV7-8	-	TRBJ1-5	TGTGCCAGCAGCATCAGGGGTGAAACGGGTCAGCCCCAGCATTTT	CASSIRGETGQPQHF
-	TRBV7-9	-	TRBJ1-1	TGTGCCAGCAGCTCTACAGAGAACACTGAAGCTTTCTTT	CASSSTENTEAFF
TRBD1	TRBV14	-	TRBJ1-1	TGTGCCAGCAGCCGTGGACAGGCCCGAAGGGCTGAAGCTTTCTTT	CASSRGQARRAEAFF
-	TRBV2	-	TRBJ2-3	TGTGCTTCCAGCGGGAGCACAGATACGCAGTATTTT	CASSGSTDTQYF
-	TRBV18	-	TRBJ2-2	TGTGCCAGCTCACCACTGACGGAGGCGCGGGAGCTGTTTTTT	CASSPLTEARELFF
TRBD2	TRBV7-3	-	TRBJ2-3	TGTGCCAGCAGCCCCCGGGGGTTAGCGGGAGGGGTGAATACGCAGTATTTT	CASSPRGLAGGVNTQYF
-	TRBV28	-	TRBJ1-2	TGTGCCAGCAGGAACCCCATGAGTAGCGGATCCTATGGCTACACCTTC	CASRNPMSSGSYGYTF
TRBD1	TRBV2	few	TRBJ1-5	TGTGCCAGCAGTTCGCAGGGGGTGGGCAATCAGCCCCAGCATTTT	CASSSQGVGNQPQHF
TRBD1	TRBV6-5	few	TRBJ2-7	TGTGCCAGCAGTCAAACCGGGACAGTTCGATACGAGCAGTACTTC	CASSQTGTVRYEQYF
TRBD1	TRBV28	-	TRBJ2-7	TGTGCCAGCAGTGGGTCCCTTGGACAGGGGGAATACGAGCAGTACTTC	CASSGSLGQGEYEQYF
-	TRBV6-4	-	TRBJ2-1	TGTGCCAGCAGAGCGGACTCGGGAGCCTACAATGAGCAGTTCTTC	CASRADSGAYNEQFF
-	TRBV19	-	TRBJ2-1	TGTGCCAGTAGTAAAGGGACTGCTTCCTACAATGAGCAGTTCTTC	CASSKGTASYNEQFF
TRBD1	TRBV25-1	-	TRBJ2-2	TGTGCCAGCAGTTGGGACAGGACCACCGGGGAGCTGTTTTTT	CASSWDRTTGELFF
TRBD1	TRBV6-1	-	TRBJ1-5	TGTGCCAGCAATTTGGACAGGCGTCAGCCCCAGCATTTT	CASNLDRRQPQHF
TRBD1	TRBV5-8	few	TRBJ1-5	TGTGCCAGCAGCTTCCCGGGACAGAGACTCAATCAGCCCCAGCATTTT	CASSFPGQRLNQPQHF
TRBD2	TRBV6-5	few	TRBJ2-1	TGTGCCAGCAGAACTCTAGCGGGTGGTCTCAATGAGCAGTTCTTC	CASRTLAGGLNEQFF
-	TRBV6-5	-	TRBJ1-2	TGTGCCATCTCCCCCTTTCCAGGGGTCCCCTATGGCTACACCTTC	CAISPFPGVPYGYTF
-	TRBV5-1	-	TRBJ2-1	TGCGCCAGCAGTCCACTAGGGGAGGCGTCCTACAATGAGCAGTTCTTC	CASSPLGEASYNEQFF
-	TRBV6-1	-	TRBJ2-5	TGTGCCAGCAGTGAAATGGGGGGATTCCAAGAGTCCCAGTACTTC	CASSEMGGFQESQYF